The table lists the clone carrying this T cell receptor beta chain with many counts. Its cognate antigen is unknown. V gave up 4 bases and J gave up 7 bases; unmatched junction bases: 6. Germline values: CDR1 LGHDT, CDR2 YNNKEL (reference sequence). There are 13 residues in the CDR3. Investigators excluded patients with uncontrolled infection, other autoimmune disease, pregnancy or lactation. This sample is drawn from a study of T cells in Graves' hyperthyroidism and ophthalmopathy. TCR beta CDR3 regions were amplified from RNA. HTBI primers were the set used in a first-round RT-PCR of the TCR CDR3. TCRdb redid the calling of the multiplex PCR reads with MiXCR, one entry per CDR3 protein. The sample has around 430,000 distinct CDR3 sequences; 15% are singletons. Study-wide results and limits: Ophthalmopathy prediction by the model preceded onset by a median about 6.5 months. Ophthalmopathy was distinguished from stable hyperthyroidism by 13 V-J signatures. Most clonotypes expanded in the thyroid (above 0.001) were also present in blood.

The source of this sequence is a young woman with Graves' hyperthyroidism. This chain joins TRBV3-1 and TRBJ1-1, with 7 bases matching TRBD1. Sequencing was performed on blood. The CDR3 sequence is CASSLQGRGEAFF. For the CDR3, the DNA is TGTGCCAGCAGCCTACAGGGGCGAGGTGAAGCTTTCTTT.